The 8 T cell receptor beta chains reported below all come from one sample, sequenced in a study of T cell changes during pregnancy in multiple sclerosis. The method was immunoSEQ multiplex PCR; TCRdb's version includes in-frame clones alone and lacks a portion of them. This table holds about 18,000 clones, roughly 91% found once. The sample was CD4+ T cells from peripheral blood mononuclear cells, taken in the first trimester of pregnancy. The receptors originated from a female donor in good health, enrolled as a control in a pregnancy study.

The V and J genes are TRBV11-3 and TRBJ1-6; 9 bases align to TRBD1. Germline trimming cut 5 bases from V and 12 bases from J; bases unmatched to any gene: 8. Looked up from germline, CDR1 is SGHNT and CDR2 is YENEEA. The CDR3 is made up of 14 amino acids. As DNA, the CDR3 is TGTGCCAGCAGCGCCGGGACAGGGTTGGTACCCCTCCACTTT. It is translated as CASSAGTGLVPLHF.

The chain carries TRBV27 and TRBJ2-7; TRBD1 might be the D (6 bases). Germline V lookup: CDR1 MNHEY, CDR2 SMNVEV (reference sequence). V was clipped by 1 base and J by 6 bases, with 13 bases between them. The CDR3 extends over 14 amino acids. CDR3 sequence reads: CASSLLFPQGEQYF. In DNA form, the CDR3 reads TGTGCCAGCAGTTTATTGTTCCCACAGGGCGAGCAGTACTTC.

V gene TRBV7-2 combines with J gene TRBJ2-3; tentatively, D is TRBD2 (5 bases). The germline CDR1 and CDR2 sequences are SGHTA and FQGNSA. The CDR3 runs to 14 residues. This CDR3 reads CASRLAVSTDTQYF. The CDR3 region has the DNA TGTGCTAGTCGGCTAGCAGTGAGCACAGATACGCAGTATTTT.

CDR3 residues: CASSLGRRDNEQFF. The DNA of the CDR3 is TGTGCCAGCAGCTTGGGACGCAGGGACAATGAGCAGTTCTTC. V usage is TRBV5-4 and J usage is TRBJ2-1; TRBD1 might be the D (5 bases). This CDR3 region has 14 residues. V was clipped by 0 bases and J by 5 bases, with 9 bases between them. Germline V gene sequence: CDR1 SGHNT, CDR2 YYREEE (reference sequence).

This CDR3 is CASSIWQFSNQPQHF. The DNA for the CDR3 is TGTGCCAGTAGTATTTGGCAGTTTAGCAATCAGCCCCAGCATTTT. The rearrangement links TRBV19 to TRBJ1-5; D is unresolved. V was pared by 3 bases and J by 0 bases, with 9 bases between. The length of the CDR3 is 15 residues. Germline CDR1 reads LNHDA; CDR2 reads SQIVND (reference sequence).

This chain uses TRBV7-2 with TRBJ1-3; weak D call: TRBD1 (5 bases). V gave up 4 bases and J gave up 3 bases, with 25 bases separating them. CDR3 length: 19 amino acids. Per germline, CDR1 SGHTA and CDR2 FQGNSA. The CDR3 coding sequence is TGTGCCAGCAGCTCCCGGGACTGGGCCTCCCCTCTCGGTGGAAACACCATATATTTT. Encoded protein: CASSSRDWASPLGGNTIYF.

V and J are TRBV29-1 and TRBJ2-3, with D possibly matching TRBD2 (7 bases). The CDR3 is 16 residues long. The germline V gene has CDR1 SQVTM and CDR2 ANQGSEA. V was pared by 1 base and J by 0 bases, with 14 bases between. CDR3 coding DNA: TGCAGCGTTGAAGGCGGGGGCGGGCTCAGCACAGATACGCAGTATTTT. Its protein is CSVEGGGGLSTDTQYF.

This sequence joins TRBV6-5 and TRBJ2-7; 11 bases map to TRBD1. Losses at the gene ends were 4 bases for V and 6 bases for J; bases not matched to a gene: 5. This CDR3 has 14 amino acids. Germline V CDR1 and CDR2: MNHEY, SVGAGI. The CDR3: CASSLGQGATEQYF. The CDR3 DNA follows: TGTGCCAGCAGTTTAGGACAGGGGGCCACCGAGCAGTACTTC.